The source of this T cell receptor (beta chain) is a study of cytomegalovirus exposure and HLA in healthy donors. Overall study context: Sequencing of some 200 million T cells in an earlier analysis found approximately 120 million unique TCR beta sequences.

Germline V gene data show CDR1 as WNHNN and CDR2 as SYGVQD (reference sequence). V dropped 4 bases and J dropped 5 bases, with 17 bases sitting between them. This CDR3 comprises 15 residues. Use of 60 Vbeta and 13 Jbeta primers characterized the PCR. Generated by immunoSEQ multiplex PCR, the TCRdb table keeps only in-frame clones and is missing some. The sample shows roughly 180,000 clones, approximately 80% of them seen only once. The sequence derives from a woman between 25 and 40 years old in good health and CMV-seropositive. J is TRBJ1-2 and V is TRBV10-1, with a weak D call TRBD1 (6 bases). The sequencing input was PBMCs. The CDR3 here is CASSVNRQASYGYTF. The CDR3 DNA is TGCGCCAGCAGTGTAAATCGACAGGCTTCATATGGCTACACCTTC.